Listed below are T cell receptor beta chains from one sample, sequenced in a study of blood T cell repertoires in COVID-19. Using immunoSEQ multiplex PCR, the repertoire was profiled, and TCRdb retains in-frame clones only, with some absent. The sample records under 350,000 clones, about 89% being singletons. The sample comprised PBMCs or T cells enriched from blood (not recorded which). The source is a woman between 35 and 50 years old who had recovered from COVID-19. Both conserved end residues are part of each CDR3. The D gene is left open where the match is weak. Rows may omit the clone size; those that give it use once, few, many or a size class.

cdr3_aa: CASSQDGRLNAFF; cdr3_nt: TGCGCCAGCAGCCAAGATGGCAGGCTTAATGCTTTCTTT; cdr3_length: 13; d_call: .; j_call: TRBJ1-1; clone_size: .; v_call: TRBV4-1
cdr3_aa: CASSLIRYNEQFF; cdr3_nt: TGTGCCAGCAGCTTAATCCGGTACAATGAGCAGTTCTTC; cdr3_length: 13; d_call: .; j_call: TRBJ2-1; clone_size: .; v_call: TRBV11-1
cdr3_aa: CASSLGTSGPGKTQYF; cdr3_nt: TGTGCCAGCAGCTTGGGGACTAGCGGTCCTGGTAAGACCCAGTACTTC; cdr3_length: 16; d_call: TRBD2; j_call: TRBJ2-5; clone_size: .; v_call: TRBV5-4
cdr3_aa: CASSWTPGETQYF; cdr3_nt: TGCGCCAGCAGCTGGACCCCAGGGGAGACCCAGTACTTC; cdr3_length: 13; d_call: .; j_call: TRBJ2-5; clone_size: .; v_call: TRBV5-1
cdr3_aa: CASSPEDRAPYEQYF; cdr3_nt: TGTGCCAGCTCACCGGAGGACAGGGCCCCCTACGAGCAGTACTTC; cdr3_length: 15; d_call: TRBD1; j_call: TRBJ2-7; clone_size: .; v_call: TRBV18
cdr3_aa: CASSQDRGYYGYTF; cdr3_nt: TGCGCCAGCAGCCAGGACAGGGGGTACTATGGCTACACCTTC; cdr3_length: 14; d_call: TRBD1; j_call: TRBJ1-2; clone_size: .; v_call: TRBV4-1
cdr3_aa: CASSRTGELNEKLFF; cdr3_nt: TGTGCCAGCAGCCGTACAGGAGAATTAAATGAAAAACTGTTTTTT; cdr3_length: 15; d_call: .; j_call: TRBJ1-4; clone_size: .; v_call: TRBV7-9
cdr3_aa: CASSSEIGTARETQYF; cdr3_nt: TGTGCCAGCAGCTCCGAGATTGGGACAGCCCGGGAGACCCAGTACTTC; cdr3_length: 16; d_call: TRBD1; j_call: TRBJ2-5; clone_size: .; v_call: TRBV11-2
cdr3_aa: CASSLGYGARGYEQYF; cdr3_nt: TGTGCCAGCAGCTTGGGATATGGTGCCCGGGGTTACGAGCAGTACTTC; cdr3_length: 16; d_call: .; j_call: TRBJ2-7; clone_size: few; v_call: TRBV5-5
cdr3_aa: CASSPVHKSYEQYF; cdr3_nt: TGTGCCAGCTCACCAGTTCACAAGTCCTACGAGCAGTACTTC; cdr3_length: 14; d_call: .; j_call: TRBJ2-7; clone_size: .; v_call: TRBV18
cdr3_aa: CASSSLEGEAFF; cdr3_nt: TGTGCCAGCAGCTCCCTAGAGGGTGAAGCTTTCTTT; cdr3_length: 12; d_call: .; j_call: TRBJ1-1; clone_size: .; v_call: TRBV7-6
cdr3_aa: CASSLQQYEQYF; cdr3_nt: TGTGCCAGCAGCTTACAACAGTACGAGCAGTACTTC; cdr3_length: 12; d_call: .; j_call: TRBJ2-7; clone_size: once; v_call: TRBV11-2
cdr3_aa: CASSIWTGKTLVNTEAFF; cdr3_nt: TGTGCCAGTAGTATATGGACAGGAAAGACCCTCGTGAACACTGAAGCTTTCTTT; cdr3_length: 18; d_call: TRBD1; j_call: TRBJ1-1; clone_size: .; v_call: TRBV19
cdr3_aa: CASSLGGQHSPLHF; cdr3_nt: TGTGCCAGCAGCTTGGGAGGACAGCATTCACCCCTCCACTTT; cdr3_length: 14; d_call: .; j_call: TRBJ1-6; clone_size: .; v_call: TRBV5-5
cdr3_aa: CASSINRPRHSISGNTIYF; cdr3_nt: TGTGCCAGTAGTATCAACCGACCCAGACACTCGATCTCTGGAAACACCATATATTTT; cdr3_length: 19; d_call: .; j_call: TRBJ1-3; clone_size: few; v_call: TRBV19
cdr3_aa: CASSRWVSEANEQFF; cdr3_nt: TGTGCCAGTAGCCGCTGGGTGAGCGAGGCGAATGAGCAGTTCTTC; cdr3_length: 15; d_call: .; j_call: TRBJ2-1; clone_size: .; v_call: TRBV19
cdr3_aa: CASSPSRTSGRHEQFF; cdr3_nt: TGTGCCAGCAGCCCATCACGGACTAGCGGGAGGCATGAGCAGTTCTTC; cdr3_length: 16; d_call: TRBD2; j_call: TRBJ2-1; clone_size: .; v_call: TRBV7-3
cdr3_aa: CASSLTTRSPNTEAFF; cdr3_nt: TGTGCCAGCAGCTTAACTACTAGAAGCCCCAACACTGAAGCTTTCTTT; cdr3_length: 16; d_call: .; j_call: TRBJ1-1; clone_size: .; v_call: TRBV7-3
cdr3_aa: CASSLQGRDEKLFF; cdr3_nt: TGTGCCAGCAGTCTACAGGGAAGGGACGAAAAACTGTTTTTT; cdr3_length: 14; d_call: .; j_call: TRBJ1-4; clone_size: .; v_call: TRBV6-5
cdr3_aa: CASSSTRGADEQFF; cdr3_nt: TGTGCCAGCAGTTCCACCCGGGGGGCCGATGAGCAGTTCTTC; cdr3_length: 14; d_call: .; j_call: TRBJ2-1; clone_size: once; v_call: TRBV27
cdr3_aa: CSAGDRDRAFF; cdr3_nt: TGCAGTGCAGGGGACAGGGATCGAGCTTTCTTT; cdr3_length: 11; d_call: TRBD1; j_call: TRBJ1-1; clone_size: .; v_call: TRBV20-1
cdr3_aa: CASSLAGTSEVELFF; cdr3_nt: TGCGCCAGCAGCTTGGCCGGGACTAGCGAGGTGGAGCTGTTTTTT; cdr3_length: 15; d_call: TRBD2; j_call: TRBJ2-2; clone_size: .; v_call: TRBV5-1
cdr3_aa: CASSIGTTNYGYTF; cdr3_nt: TGTGCCAGTAGTATAGGGACAACTAACTATGGCTACACCTTC; cdr3_length: 14; d_call: .; j_call: TRBJ1-2; clone_size: .; v_call: TRBV19